This TCR beta chain was observed in a study of T cell responses to AZD1222 COVID-19 vaccine (dated by TCRdb to about 2021). Turning to the overall study: AZD1222 recipients with second doses at about 4 weeks or about 12 weeks were pooled, because spike-specific TCR depth and breadth did not differ between schedules. Enrollment into the trials was organized by age into subgroups of 18-55, 56-69 and 70-plus years, and those subgroups contained around 150, 28 and 57 TCR-sequenced participants, respectively. TCR sequencing was performed for about 240 trial participants, of whom about 200 were given two doses of AZD1222 and approximately 26 were given two doses of MenACWY control vaccine.

General conclusions and limits of the study: Conclusions about previously exposed vaccinees are limited because only five to seven AZD1222 recipients were SARS-CoV-2 seropositive at baseline. Epitopes outside the regions mutated in the B.1.351 and B.1.1.7 variants were reportedly recognized by nearly half of the unique spike-specific TCRs. Participants were mostly white British, with more females than males. The authors suggested clonal diversity may have been underestimated. Because no day 14 peak-response samples were available, repertoires were characterized only after the peak T cell response. The whole spike protein was spanned by vaccine-associated CD4 TCRs, and dominant responses were seen in regions 160-218 and 743-854. After two AZD1222 doses, both the breadth and the depth of spike-specific TCRs were significantly higher than at day 0 and than in MenACWY recipients. In the small 56-69-year group, the increase in depth fell short of significance, most likely because of low power.

Comment on this clone: What this receptor recognizes is not known. One base away there is no much larger clone; base qualities are not given.

The CDR3 regions of human TCRbeta chains were analyzed by immunosequencing. On the authors' methods: TCRs in the repertoires were matched against a reference library of SARS-CoV-2-specific TCRs that had been generated with the MIRA antigen-specificity platform. Breadth meant the fraction of unique TCRs that were SARS-CoV-2-associated, whereas depth meant the fraction of total T cells that were SARS-CoV-2-associated. Using the MIRA data, each spike-specific TCR was assigned both to the spike region to which the TCR was reactive and to a CD4 or CD8 class. Log10-transformed breadth and depth values were compared by one-way ANOVA with Sidak's multiple comparisons tests. As stored in TCRdb, this immuneACCESS dataset retains in-frame rearrangements with V and J assigned. A fraction of the clones does not appear; measured against another copy, unresolved V genes explain less than half of the discrepancy, and the remainder lacks a known reason. Clone size and V and J calls were adopted from that table, with D and trimming inferred from the DNA. The sample table records some 96,000 clones; 70% to 90% of these occur just once. 2.8% of the sample lies in the top ten.

This specimen's time point label, interpreted: baseline before first vaccination. Samples from vaccinated people were obtained from the UK trials COV001 and COV002, which included a single-blind randomized controlled phase 2/3 trial of AZD1222 (ChAdOx1 nCoV-19) in healthy adults. For TCRbeta chain sequencing, PBMC samples from trial participants were taken at day 0 and at day 28 after the second dose. Taken from cysteine to phenylalanine, the CDR3 has 15 residues. Only the CDR3 part of the read is kept: 45 bases, read in frame from the first base. CDR1 SGHRS and CDR2 YFSETQ are derived from the germline V gene. Trimming accounts for 4 bases at V and 7 bases at J, while the number of junction bases matched to no gene is 11.

Recombination connected TRBV5-1 to TRBJ2-5; 9 bases in between match TRBD2. This sequence originates from an adult in good health. Sequencing used peripheral blood, obtained on day 0 of AZD1222 vaccination. The CDR3 reads as follows: CASSGVAGAGGTQYF. The bases are TGCGCCAGCAGCGGCGTAGCGGGGGCTGGCGGGACCCAGTACTTC.